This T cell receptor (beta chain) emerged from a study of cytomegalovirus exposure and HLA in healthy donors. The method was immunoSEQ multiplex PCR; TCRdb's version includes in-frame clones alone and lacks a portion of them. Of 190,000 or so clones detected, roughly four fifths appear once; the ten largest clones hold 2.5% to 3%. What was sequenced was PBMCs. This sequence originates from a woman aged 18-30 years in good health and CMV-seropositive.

The CDR3 region is CASSFSGTDTQYF. The CDR3 DNA is TGTGCCAGCAGCTTCTCAGGGACAGATACGCAGTATTTT. The gene calls are TRBV7-3 and TRBJ2-3, with D perhaps TRBD1 (5 bases). Trimming shortened V by 3 bases and J by 3 bases, and 7 bases separated the two germline ends. This CDR3 is built from 13 residues. Germline CDR1 is SGHTA and CDR2 is FQGTGA.